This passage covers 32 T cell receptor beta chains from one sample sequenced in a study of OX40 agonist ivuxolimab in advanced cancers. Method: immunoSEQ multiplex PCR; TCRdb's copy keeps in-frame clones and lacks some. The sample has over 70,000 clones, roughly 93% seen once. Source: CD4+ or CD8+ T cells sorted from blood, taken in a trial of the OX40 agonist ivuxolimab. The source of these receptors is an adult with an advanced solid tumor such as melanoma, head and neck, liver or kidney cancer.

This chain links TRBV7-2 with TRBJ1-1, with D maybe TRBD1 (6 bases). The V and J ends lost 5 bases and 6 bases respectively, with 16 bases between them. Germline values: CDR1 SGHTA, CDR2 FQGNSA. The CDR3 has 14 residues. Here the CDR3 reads CASSPTGIVPEAFF. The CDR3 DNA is TGTGCCAGCAGCCCCACAGGGATAGTTCCTGAAGCTTTCTTT.

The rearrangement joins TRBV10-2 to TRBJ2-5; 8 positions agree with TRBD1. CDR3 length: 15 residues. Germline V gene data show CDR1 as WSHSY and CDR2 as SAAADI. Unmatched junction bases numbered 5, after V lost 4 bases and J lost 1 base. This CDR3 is CASSVSGGSQETQYF. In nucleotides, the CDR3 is TGCGCCAGCAGTGTTTCAGGGGGCTCCCAAGAGACCCAGTACTTC.

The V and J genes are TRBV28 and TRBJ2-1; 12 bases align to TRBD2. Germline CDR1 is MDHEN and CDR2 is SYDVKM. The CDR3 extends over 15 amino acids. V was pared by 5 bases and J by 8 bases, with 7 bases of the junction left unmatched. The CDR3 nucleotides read TGTGCCAGCAGTCGGCTAGCGGGAGGGCAAGATGAGCAGTTCTTC. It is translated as CASSRLAGGQDEQFF. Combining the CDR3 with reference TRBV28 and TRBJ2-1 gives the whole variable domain DVKVTQSSRYLVKRTGEKVFLECVQDMDHENMFWYRQDPGLGLRLIYFSYDVKMKEKGDIPEGYSVSREKKERFSLILESASTNQTSMYLCASSRLAGGQDEQFFGPGTRLTVL.

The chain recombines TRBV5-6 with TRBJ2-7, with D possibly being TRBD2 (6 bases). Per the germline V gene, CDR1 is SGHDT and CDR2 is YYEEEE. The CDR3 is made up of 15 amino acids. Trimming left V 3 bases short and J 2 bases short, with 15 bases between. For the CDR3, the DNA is TGTGCCAGCAGCTATTTGGGATGGGAGGCCTACGAGCAGTACTTC. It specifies CASSYLGWEAYEQYF.

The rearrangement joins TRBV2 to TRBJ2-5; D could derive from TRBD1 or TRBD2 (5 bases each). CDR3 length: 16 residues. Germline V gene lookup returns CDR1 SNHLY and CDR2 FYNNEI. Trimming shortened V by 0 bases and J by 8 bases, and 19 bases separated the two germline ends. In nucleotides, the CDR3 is TGTGCCAGCAGTGAAGCGGGGGTGGTCTCCCGCTTCACCCAGTACTTC. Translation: CASSEAGVVSRFTQYF.

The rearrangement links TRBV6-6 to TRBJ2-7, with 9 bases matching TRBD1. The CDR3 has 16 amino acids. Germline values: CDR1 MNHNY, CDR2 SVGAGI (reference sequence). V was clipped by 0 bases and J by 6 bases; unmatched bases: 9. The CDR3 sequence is CASSYSGQGLWGEQYF. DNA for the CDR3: TGTGCCAGCAGTTACTCTGGACAGGGGCTGTGGGGCGAGCAGTACTTC.

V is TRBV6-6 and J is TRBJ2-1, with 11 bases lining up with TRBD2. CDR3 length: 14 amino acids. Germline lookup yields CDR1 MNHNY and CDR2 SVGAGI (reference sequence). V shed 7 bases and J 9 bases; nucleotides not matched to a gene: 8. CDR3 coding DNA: TGTGCCAGCAAGATTAGCGGGAGGGACAGTGAGCAGTTCTTC. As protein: CASKISGRDSEQFF.

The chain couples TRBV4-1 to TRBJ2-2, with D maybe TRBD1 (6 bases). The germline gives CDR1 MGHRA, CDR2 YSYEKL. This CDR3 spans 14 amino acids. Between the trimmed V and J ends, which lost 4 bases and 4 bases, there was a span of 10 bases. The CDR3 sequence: CASSLGTRTGELFF. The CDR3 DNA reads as TGCGCCAGCAGCCTTGGGACACGCACCGGGGAGCTGTTTTTT.

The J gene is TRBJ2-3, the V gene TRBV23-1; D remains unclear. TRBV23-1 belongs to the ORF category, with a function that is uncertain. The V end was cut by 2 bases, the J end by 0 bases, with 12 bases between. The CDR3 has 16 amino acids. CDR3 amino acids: CASSQLPQISTDTQYF. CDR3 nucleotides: TGCGCCAGCAGTCAACTCCCTCAAATAAGCACAGATACGCAGTATTTT.

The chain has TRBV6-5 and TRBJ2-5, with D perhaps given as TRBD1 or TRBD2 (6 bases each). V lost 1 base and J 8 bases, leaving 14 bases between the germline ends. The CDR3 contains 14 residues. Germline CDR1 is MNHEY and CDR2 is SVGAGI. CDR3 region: CASSYFGGQSTQYF. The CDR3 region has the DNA TGTGCCAGCAGTTACTTCGGGGGCCAAAGTACCCAGTACTTC.

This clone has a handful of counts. As DNA, the CDR3 is TGTGCCAGTAGTATCGCAGGGGGCAACAATCAGCCCCAGCATTTT. Protein: CASSIAGGNNQPQHF. The V call is TRBV19, the J call TRBJ1-5; the match to TRBD1 covers 8 bases. CDR1 and CDR2 from the germline V gene are LNHDA and SQIVND (reference sequence). The junction had 4 bases not matched to a gene; V was cut back by 3 bases and J by 3 bases. The CDR3 has 15 residues.

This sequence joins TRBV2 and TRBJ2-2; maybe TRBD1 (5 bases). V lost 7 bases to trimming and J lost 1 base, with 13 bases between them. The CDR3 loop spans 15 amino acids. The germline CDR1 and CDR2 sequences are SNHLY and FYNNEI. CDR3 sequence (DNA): TGTGCCAGCAAGGTACAGGCAGGGAACACCGGGGAGCTGTTTTTT. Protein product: CASKVQAGNTGELFF.

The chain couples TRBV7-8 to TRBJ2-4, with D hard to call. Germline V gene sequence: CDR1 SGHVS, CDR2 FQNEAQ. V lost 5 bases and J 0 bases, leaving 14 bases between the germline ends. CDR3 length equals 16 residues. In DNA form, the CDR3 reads TGTGCCAGCAGCGCCCTATCCTCACTAGCCAAAAACATTCAGTACTTC. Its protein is CASSALSSLAKNIQYF.

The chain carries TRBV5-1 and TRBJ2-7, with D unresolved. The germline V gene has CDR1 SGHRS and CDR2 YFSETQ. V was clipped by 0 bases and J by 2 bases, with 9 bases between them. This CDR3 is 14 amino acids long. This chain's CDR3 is CASSLAGITYEQYF. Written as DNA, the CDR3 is TGCGCCAGCAGCTTGGCCGGAATAACCTACGAGCAGTACTTC.

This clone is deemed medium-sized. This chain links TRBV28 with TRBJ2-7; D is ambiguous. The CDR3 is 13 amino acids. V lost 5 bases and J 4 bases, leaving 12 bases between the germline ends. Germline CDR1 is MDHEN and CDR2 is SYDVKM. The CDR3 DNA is TGTGCCAGCAGTCTCCCGGGCGGATACGAGCAGTACTTC. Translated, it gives CASSLPGGYEQYF.

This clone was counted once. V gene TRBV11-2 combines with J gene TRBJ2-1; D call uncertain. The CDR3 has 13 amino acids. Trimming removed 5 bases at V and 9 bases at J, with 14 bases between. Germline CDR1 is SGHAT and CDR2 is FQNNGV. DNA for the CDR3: TGTGCCAGCAGCCAAGCCTCAAAGGGTGAGCAGTTCTTC. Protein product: CASSQASKGEQFF.

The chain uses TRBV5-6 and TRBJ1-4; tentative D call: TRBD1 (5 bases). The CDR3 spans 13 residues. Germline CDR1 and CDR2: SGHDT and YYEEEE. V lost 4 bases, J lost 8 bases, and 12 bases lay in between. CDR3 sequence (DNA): TGTGCCAGCAGCCTTGTAGACAGCGAAAAACTGTTTTTT. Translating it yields CASSLVDSEKLFF. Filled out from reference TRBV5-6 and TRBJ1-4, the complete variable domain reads DAGVTQSPTHLIKTRGQQVTLRCSPKSGHDTVSWYQQALGQGPQFIFQYYEEEERQRGNFPDRFSGHQFPNYSSELNVNALLLGDSALYLCASSLVDSEKLFFGSGTQLSVL.

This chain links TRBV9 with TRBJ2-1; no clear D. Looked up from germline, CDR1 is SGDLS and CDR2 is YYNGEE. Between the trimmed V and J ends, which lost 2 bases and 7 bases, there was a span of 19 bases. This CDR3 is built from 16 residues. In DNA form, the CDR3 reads TGTGCCAGCAGCGTTCTAACCTCGATCGGTGTGAATGAGCAGTTCTTC. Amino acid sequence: CASSVLTSIGVNEQFF. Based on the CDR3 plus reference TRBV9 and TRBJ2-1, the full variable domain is DSGVTQTPKHLITATGQRVTLRCSPRSGDLSVYWYQQSLDQGLQFLIQYYNGEERAKGNILERFSAQQFPDLHSELNLSSLELGDSALYFCASSVLTSIGVNEQFFGPGTRLTVL.

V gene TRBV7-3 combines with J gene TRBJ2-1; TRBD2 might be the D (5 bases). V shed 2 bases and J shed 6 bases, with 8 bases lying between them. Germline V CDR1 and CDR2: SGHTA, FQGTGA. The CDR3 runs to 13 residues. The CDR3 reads CASSLYEGNEQFF. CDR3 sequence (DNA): TGTGCCAGCAGCTTATACGAGGGCAATGAGCAGTTCTTC.

The CDR3 bases are TGTGCCAGCAGCTTATACGGGGCATTCTCCTACGAGCAGTACTTC. Translation: CASSLYGAFSYEQYF. V is TRBV11-2 and J is TRBJ2-7, with D perhaps assigned TRBD1 or TRBD2 (5 bases each). V lost 2 bases and J 0 bases, leaving 11 bases between the germline ends. Germline V gene sequence: CDR1 SGHAT, CDR2 FQNNGV. The CDR3 extends over 15 amino acids.

The CDR3 region is CASSSGGGYGYTF. The CDR3 bases are TGCGCCAGCAGCTCGGGAGGGGGATATGGCTACACCTTC. The chain recombines TRBV5-1 with TRBJ1-2, with D possibly matching TRBD1 (6 bases). There are 13 residues in the CDR3. CDR1 is SGHRS, CDR2 YFSETQ, per germline. V was cut by 3 bases and J by 5 bases, with 11 bases left in between.

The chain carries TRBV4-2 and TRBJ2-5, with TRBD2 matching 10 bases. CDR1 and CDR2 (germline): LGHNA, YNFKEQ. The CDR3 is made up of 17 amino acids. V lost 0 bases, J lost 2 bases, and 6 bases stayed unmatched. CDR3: CASSQDPSGSGQETQYF. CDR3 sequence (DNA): TGTGCCAGCAGCCAAGACCCTAGCGGGAGTGGGCAAGAGACCCAGTACTTC.

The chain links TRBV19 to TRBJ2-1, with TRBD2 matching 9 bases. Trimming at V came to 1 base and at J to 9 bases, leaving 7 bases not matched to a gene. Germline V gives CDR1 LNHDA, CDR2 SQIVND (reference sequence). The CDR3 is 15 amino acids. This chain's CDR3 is CASSIGASGVGEQFF. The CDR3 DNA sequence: TGTGCCAGTAGTATAGGGGCTAGCGGGGTTGGTGAGCAGTTCTTC.

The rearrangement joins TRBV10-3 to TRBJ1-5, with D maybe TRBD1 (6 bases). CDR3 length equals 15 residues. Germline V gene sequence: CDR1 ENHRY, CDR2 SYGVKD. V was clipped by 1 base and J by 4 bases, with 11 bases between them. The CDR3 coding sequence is TGTGCCATCAGTGAGTTCGCAGGGGCTAATCAGCCCCAGCATTTT. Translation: CAISEFAGANQPQHF.

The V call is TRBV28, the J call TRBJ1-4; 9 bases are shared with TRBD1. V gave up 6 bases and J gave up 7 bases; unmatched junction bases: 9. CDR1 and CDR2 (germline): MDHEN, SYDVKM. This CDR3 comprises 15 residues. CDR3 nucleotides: TGTGCCAGCAGACAAGACAGGGGGAAGGTTGAAAAACTGTTTTTT. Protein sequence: CASRQDRGKVEKLFF.

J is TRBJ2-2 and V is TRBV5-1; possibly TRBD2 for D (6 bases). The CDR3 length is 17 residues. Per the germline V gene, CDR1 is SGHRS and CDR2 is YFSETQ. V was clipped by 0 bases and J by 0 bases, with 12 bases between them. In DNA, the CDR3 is TGCGCCAGCAGCTTGGGGGCAGGGACTGCGAACACCGGGGAGCTGTTTTTT. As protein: CASSLGAGTANTGELFF.

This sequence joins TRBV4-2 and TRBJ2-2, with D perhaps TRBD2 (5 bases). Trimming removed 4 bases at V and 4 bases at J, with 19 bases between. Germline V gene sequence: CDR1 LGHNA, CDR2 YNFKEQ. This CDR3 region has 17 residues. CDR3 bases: TGTGCCAGCAGCCCCCTCGGGAACATTCTTTCCACCGGGGAGCTGTTTTTT. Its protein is CASSPLGNILSTGELFF.

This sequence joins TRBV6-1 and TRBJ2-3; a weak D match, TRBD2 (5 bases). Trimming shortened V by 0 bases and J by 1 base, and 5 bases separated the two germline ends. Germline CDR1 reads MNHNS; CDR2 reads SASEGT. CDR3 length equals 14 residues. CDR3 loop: CASSEAGGTDTQYF. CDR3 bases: TGTGCCAGCAGTGAAGCGGGAGGCACAGATACGCAGTATTTT.

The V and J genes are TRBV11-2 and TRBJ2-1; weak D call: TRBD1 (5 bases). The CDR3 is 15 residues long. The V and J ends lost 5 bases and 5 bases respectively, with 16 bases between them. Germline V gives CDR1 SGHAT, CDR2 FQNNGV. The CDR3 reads CASSPRRGGNNEQFF. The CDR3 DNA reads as TGTGCCAGCAGCCCGCGTAGGGGCGGCAACAATGAGCAGTTCTTC.

The CDR3 is CSVAKGADTQYF. CDR3 DNA: TGCAGCGTTGCCAAAGGGGCAGATACGCAGTATTTT. This chain connects TRBV29-1 to TRBJ2-3; D might be TRBD1 (5 bases). The germline V gene has CDR1 SQVTM and CDR2 ANQGSEA. V shed 4 bases and J shed 4 bases, with 9 bases lying between them. The CDR3 spans 12 residues.

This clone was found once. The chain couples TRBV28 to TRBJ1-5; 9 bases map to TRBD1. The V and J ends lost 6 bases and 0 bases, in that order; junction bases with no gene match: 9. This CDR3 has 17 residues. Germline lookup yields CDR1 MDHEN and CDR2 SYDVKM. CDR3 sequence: CASRGQGPGSSNQPQHF. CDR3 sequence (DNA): TGTGCCAGCAGGGGACAGGGACCGGGCTCTAGCAATCAGCCCCAGCATTTT.

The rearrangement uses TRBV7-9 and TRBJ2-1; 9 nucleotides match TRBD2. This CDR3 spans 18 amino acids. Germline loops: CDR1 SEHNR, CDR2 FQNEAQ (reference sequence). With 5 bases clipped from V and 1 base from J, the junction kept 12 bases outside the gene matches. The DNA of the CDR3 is TGTGCCAGCAGCCCCCGTGTAGGGCGGGAGGGTTCCTACAATGAGCAGTTCTTC. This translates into CASSPRVGREGSYNEQFF.